The 11 T cell receptor beta chains reported below all come from one sample, sequenced in a study of T-cell memory formation after mild COVID-19. TCRdb re-called the 5' RACE reads with MiXCR, one entry per CDR3 protein. The sample carries roughly 62,000 distinct CDR3 sequences, 9.3% recorded once. What was sequenced was PBMCs or a T cell subset sorted from them (not recorded which). These receptors were collected from a man between 18 and 35 years old who had mild COVID-19 (a few samples of this study predate the infection). Cell type and time point are not known.

V gene TRBV12-3 or TRBV12-4 combines with J gene TRBJ1-3; D is uncertain. The CDR3 has 13 amino acids. V was trimmed by 6 bases and J by 2 bases, leaving 8 bases between them. CDR3: CASSLAPGNTIYF. As DNA, the CDR3 is TGTGCCAGCAGCTTGGCTCCTGGAAACACCATATATTTT.

This clonotype has a handful of counts. The chain employs TRBV18 and TRBJ1-3; 7 bases map to TRBD1. With 5 bases clipped from V and 0 bases from J, the junction kept 4 bases outside the gene matches. The CDR3 totals 15 residues. Germline-derived CDR1 and CDR2 are KGHSH and LQKENI. CDR3 sequence: CASSSAGGSGNTIYF. CDR3 sequence (DNA): TGTGCCAGCTCATCCGCAGGGGGCTCTGGAAACACCATATATTTT. The variable domain in full, with the rest retrieved from reference TRBV18 and TRBJ1-3, is NAGVMQNPRHLVRRRGQEARLRCSPMKGHSHVYWYRQLPEEGLKFMVYLQKENIIDESGMPKERFSAEFPKEGPSILRIQQVVRGDSAAYFCASSSAGGSGNTIYFGEGSWLTVV.

This clonotype occurred a few times. The chain links TRBV5-1 to TRBJ1-1; 11 nucleotides match TRBD1. Germline loops: CDR1 SGHRS, CDR2 YFSETQ. V dropped 4 bases and J dropped 5; count of bases not matched to a gene: 4. The CDR3 spans 14 residues. This CDR3 reads CASSDGQGATEAFF. DNA for the CDR3: TGCGCCAGCAGCGATGGACAGGGGGCGACTGAAGCTTTCTTT.

V usage is TRBV2 and J usage is TRBJ2-4; D unresolved. Germline CDR1 and CDR2: SNHLY and FYNNEI. Trimming took 4 bases from V and 16 from J, leaving 17 bases between them. The CDR3 consists of 12 residues. The CDR3 DNA sequence: TGTGCCAGCAGTGTGACTGGGTTAGGTCCCTACTTC. Residues: CASSVTGLGPYF. Looking up the rest from reference TRBV2 and TRBJ2-4 gives the full variable domain: EPEVTQTPSHQVTQMGQEVILRCVPISNHLYFYWYRQILGQKVEFLVSFYNNEISEKSEIFDDQFSVERPDGSNFTLKIRSTKLEDSAMYFCASSVTGLGPYFGAGTRLSVL.

In its sample, this clonotype was seen a few times. The rearrangement joins TRBV6-2 or TRBV6-3 to TRBJ1-5; D perhaps matches TRBD1 (6 bases). V lost 6 bases and J 1 base, leaving 19 bases between the germline ends. The CDR3 covers 17 residues. CDR1 and CDR2 (germline): MNHEY, SVGEGT. The CDR3, as DNA: TGTGCCAGCAGCTCACCTCGGTACAGGGCCAGCAATCAGCCCCAGCATTTT. Protein: CASSSPRYRASNQPQHF.

This clonotype was seen many times. This rearrangement joins TRBV5-5 to TRBJ2-4; D ambiguous. The V and J ends lost 0 bases and 0 bases respectively, with 4 bases between them. The CDR3 covers 14 residues. The germline gives CDR1 SGHKS, CDR2 YYEKEE (reference sequence). CDR3 coding DNA: TGTGCCAGCAGCTTGGGTGTAGCCAAAAACATTCAGTACTTC. It is translated as CASSLGVAKNIQYF.

This clonotype occurred a few times. The rearrangement uses TRBV5-1 and TRBJ1-5; D might be TRBD1 (6 bases). The CDR3 runs 14 residues. V lost 2 bases to trimming and J lost 4 bases, with 10 bases between them. Germline V gene lookup returns CDR1 SGHRS and CDR2 YFSETQ. In DNA form, the CDR3 reads TGCGCCAGCAGCTTATTAGGGGGGAATCAGCCCCAGCATTTT. Translation: CASSLLGGNQPQHF.

This chain uses TRBV7-6 with TRBJ2-7; D may correspond to TRBD1 or TRBD2 (5 bases each). Trimming removed 1 base from V and 9 bases from J, with 13 bases in between. The CDR3 has 13 amino acids. CDR1 SGHVS and CDR2 FNYEAQ come from the germline V gene. The CDR3 nucleotides read TGTGCCAGCAGCTTAGGGGACCCACCTACGCAGTACTTC. Protein product: CASSLGDPPTQYF. Full variable domain (outside the CDR3, taken from reference TRBV7-6 and TRBJ2-7): GAGVSQSPRYKVTKRGQDVALRCDPISGHVSLYWYRQALGQGPEFLTYFNYEAQQDKSGLPNDRFSAERPEGSISTLTIQRTEQRDSAMYRCASSLGDPPTQYFGPGTRLTVT.

This chain joins TRBV3-1 and TRBJ2-3; D is possibly TRBD2 (5 bases). The CDR3 has 14 residues. Germline values: CDR1 LGHDT, CDR2 YNNKEL (reference sequence). V lost 1 base and J 2 bases, leaving 7 bases between the germline ends. The CDR3 is CASSQGGYTDTQYF. The CDR3 nucleotides read TGTGCCAGCAGCCAAGGAGGGTACACAGATACGCAGTATTTT.

The V gene is TRBV12-3 or TRBV12-4, the J gene TRBJ1-1, with a possible D match to TRBD1 (5 bases). The CDR3 extends over 11 amino acids. The germline V and J ends were trimmed by 8 bases and 5 bases, with 9 bases remaining between them. DNA for the CDR3: TGTGCCAGCTCACGGGGGACTGAAGCTTTCTTT. As protein: CASSRGTEAFF.

V is TRBV7-9 and J is TRBJ2-2; TRBD1 matches 10 bases. CDR1 and CDR2 (germline): SEHNR, FQNEAQ (reference sequence). With V trimmed by 10 bases and J by 3 bases, 5 bases remained unmatched. The CDR3 has 14 residues. CDR3 sequence (DNA): TGTGCCAACAGAGGACAGGGGGACACCGGGGAGCTGTTTTTT. This sequence encodes CANRGQGDTGELFF.